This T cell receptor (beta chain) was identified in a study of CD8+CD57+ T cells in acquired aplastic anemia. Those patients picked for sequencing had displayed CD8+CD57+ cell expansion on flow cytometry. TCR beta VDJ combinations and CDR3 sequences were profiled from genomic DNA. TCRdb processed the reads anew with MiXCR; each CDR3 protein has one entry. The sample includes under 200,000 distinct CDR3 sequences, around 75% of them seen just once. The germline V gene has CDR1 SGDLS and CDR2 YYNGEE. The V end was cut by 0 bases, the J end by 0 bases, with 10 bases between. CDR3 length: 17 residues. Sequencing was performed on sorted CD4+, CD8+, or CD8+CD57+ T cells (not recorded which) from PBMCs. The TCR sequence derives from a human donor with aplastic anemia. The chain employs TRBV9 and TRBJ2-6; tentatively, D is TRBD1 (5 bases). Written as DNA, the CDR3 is TGTGCCAGCAGCGTAGGGACATCCCTCTCTGGGGCCAACGTCCTGACTTTC. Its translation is CASSVGTSLSGANVLTF. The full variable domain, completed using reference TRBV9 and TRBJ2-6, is DSGVTQTPKHLITATGQRVTLRCSPRSGDLSVYWYQQSLDQGLQFLIQYYNGEERAKGNILERFSAQQFPDLHSELNLSSLELGDSALYFCASSVGTSLSGANVLTFGAGSRLTVL.